Below, 17 T cell receptor beta chains from the same sample are listed, as sequenced in a study of blood T cell repertoires in COVID-19. Assay used: immunoSEQ multiplex PCR; TCRdb lists only in-frame clones, some missing. This table has over 45,000 clones, roughly 80% appearing once. Sequenced input: peripheral blood. All receptors come from a man aged 65 to 85 with active COVID-19.

This chain uses TRBV27 with TRBJ1-2, with TRBD1 matching 10 bases. CDR1 is MNHEY and CDR2 is SMNVEV in the germline V gene (reference sequence). V lost 2 bases, J lost 8 bases, and 11 bases stayed unmatched. The CDR3 spans 16 residues. The CDR3 here is CASSLSPWTGGRGYTF. The CDR3 DNA reads as TGTGCCAGCAGTTTAAGCCCTTGGACAGGGGGGAGAGGCTACACCTTC.

The chain recombines TRBV9 with TRBJ2-3; 10 bases fit TRBD1. The germline CDR1 and CDR2 sequences are SGDLS and YYNGEE. The CDR3 runs to 15 residues. Losses at the gene ends were 0 bases for V and 4 bases for J; bases not matched to a gene: 2. CDR3 loop: CASSVEGTGADTQYF. DNA for the CDR3: TGTGCCAGCAGCGTAGAAGGGACAGGGGCAGATACGCAGTATTTT.

V is TRBV28 and J is TRBJ2-7; 12 positions agree with TRBD2. Germline lookup yields CDR1 MDHEN and CDR2 SYDVKM. The ends lost 6 bases at V and 0 bases at J; junction bases unmatched: 3. The CDR3 contains 15 residues. CDR3 coding DNA: TGTGCCAGCAGGAGACTAGCGGGAGCCTCCTACGAGCAGTACTTC. The encoded protein is CASRRLAGASYEQYF.

J is TRBJ2-7 and V is TRBV2; 9 bases are a match to TRBD2. The CDR3 sequence is 16 residues long. The V segment lost 4 bases and the J segment 1 base; nucleotides outside the gene matches: 8. Germline CDR1 reads SNHLY; CDR2 reads FYNNEI. In nucleotides, the CDR3 is TGTGCCAGCAGTGTCTTGGTGACTAGCGGATCCTACGAGCAGTACTTC. It yields the protein CASSVLVTSGSYEQYF.

This chain joins TRBV5-5 and TRBJ2-3; 7 positions match TRBD2. This CDR3 comprises 15 residues. The J segment lost 1 base and the V segment lost 4 bases, leaving 6 bases of the junction unmatched. In germline, CDR1 is SGHKS, CDR2 YYEKEE (reference sequence). The CDR3 sequence is CASSVLADGTDTQYF. CDR3 coding DNA: TGTGCCAGCAGCGTTCTAGCGGACGGCACAGATACGCAGTATTTT.

The chain couples TRBV6-5 to TRBJ2-5; tentatively, D is TRBD2 (5 bases). The CDR3 covers 13 residues. From germline, CDR1 is MNHEY and CDR2 SVGAGI. Trimming cost V 6 bases and J 7 bases, with 15 bases left between them. CDR3 in amino acids: CASSQGLGGTQYF. The CDR3 nucleotides read TGTGCCAGCAGCCAAGGACTTGGCGGGACCCAGTACTTC.

This clone was counted between two and nine times. The chain's CDR3 is CASRQGTGELFF. DNA for the CDR3: TGTGCCAGCAGGCAGGGTACCGGGGAGCTGTTTTTT. This rearrangement joins TRBV11-2 to TRBJ2-2; D might be TRBD1 (5 bases). The CDR3 covers 12 residues. Germline assignment: CDR1 SGHAT and CDR2 FQNNGV. The V gene lost 6 bases and the J gene lost 5 bases, with 7 bases spanning the gap.

The chain is built from TRBV4-2 and TRBJ1-5, with 9 bases aligning to TRBD1. The length of the CDR3 is 15 residues. V trimming: 1 base; J trimming: 6 bases; junction bases outside the gene matches: 4. The germline V gene has CDR1 LGHNA and CDR2 YNFKEQ. CDR3 sequence (DNA): TGTGCCAGCAGCCAAGGGACAGGGGAAGGTCAGCCCCAGCATTTT. It yields the protein CASSQGTGEGQPQHF.

The gene calls are TRBV4-1 and TRBJ2-7; TRBD2 aligns across 8 bases. The J segment lost 5 bases and the V segment lost 4 bases, leaving 10 bases of the junction unmatched. Per germline, CDR1 MGHRA and CDR2 YSYEKL. The CDR3 totals 15 residues. In DNA, the CDR3 is TGCGCCAGCAGCCTATTAGCGGGATTGAAACACGAGCAGTACTTC. Amino acids: CASSLLAGLKHEQYF.

About this clone itself: One junction end does not reproduce the germline sequence, and a read error may be involved. V is TRBV7-9 and J is TRBJ2-7; possibly TRBD2 for D (6 bases). Per the germline V gene, CDR1 is SEHNR and CDR2 is FQNEAQ (reference sequence). There are 14 residues in the CDR3. Here the CDR3 DNA reads TGTGCCAGCACCTTAGGAGGAGGGTTCCACGAGCAGTACTTC. Translation gives CASTLGGGFHEQYF.

This chain connects TRBV19 to TRBJ2-4, with 8 bases that match TRBD1. The CDR3 extends over 15 amino acids. Germline CDR1 LNHDA, CDR2 SQIVND (reference sequence). Losses at the gene ends were 3 bases for V and 4 bases for J; bases not matched to a gene: 5. CDR3: CASSIDRGVKNIQYF. The CDR3 bases are TGTGCCAGTAGTATCGACAGGGGAGTAAAAAACATTCAGTACTTC.

This sequence joins TRBV7-2 and TRBJ2-2; 7 bases align to TRBD1. CDR1 is SGHTA, CDR2 FQGNSA, per germline. This CDR3 spans 14 amino acids. V dropped 4 bases and J dropped 8; count of bases not matched to a gene: 7. In nucleotides, the CDR3 is TGTGCCAGCAGCTCCTCGACAGGGCTTGGGGAGCTGTTTTTT. It codes for CASSSSTGLGELFF.

The chain is built from TRBV6-6 and TRBJ2-5; a weak D match, TRBD2 (5 bases). The V gene lost 5 bases and the J gene lost 9 bases, with 10 bases spanning the gap. CDR1 and CDR2 from the germline V gene are MNHNY and SVGAGI (reference sequence). The CDR3 length is 11 residues. CDR3 amino acids: CASSPSAAQYF. CDR3 in DNA: TGTGCCAGCAGTCCCTCAGCGGCCCAGTACTTC.

Here the CDR3 reads CASSLQGMGSPLHF. The CDR3 nucleotides are TGCGCCAGCAGCTTACAGGGTATGGGTTCACCCCTCCACTTT. The rearrangement links TRBV5-1 to TRBJ1-6; D possibly corresponds to TRBD1 (6 bases). The CDR3 totals 14 residues. V lost 2 bases and J lost 9, with 12 bases in between. The germline gives CDR1 SGHRS, CDR2 YFSETQ.

About this clone itself: At one boundary the junction diverges from the germline segment, which might be a read error. The chain carries TRBV7-9 and TRBJ2-6, with TRBD1 matching 9 bases. This CDR3 spans 14 amino acids. The germline V gene has CDR1 SEHNR and CDR2 FQNEAQ (reference sequence). The CDR3 is CASSSGQGDNVLTF. CDR3 sequence (DNA): TGTGCAAGCAGCTCGGGACAGGGAGACAACGTCCTGACTTTC.

In this sample, this clone is medium-sized. This rearrangement joins TRBV6-6 to TRBJ2-2; TRBD2 might be the D (6 bases). Trimming cost V 5 bases and J 0 bases, with 10 bases left between them. CDR3 length: 15 amino acids. In germline, CDR1 is MNHNY, CDR2 SVGAGI (reference sequence). In nucleotides, the CDR3 is TGTGCCAGCAGTCCGGGACTCTCGAACACCGGGGAGCTGTTTTTT. Residues: CASSPGLSNTGELFF.

The V gene is TRBV5-4, the J gene TRBJ2-5; 8 bases match TRBD2. After removal of 1 base from V and 2 bases from J, the junction contained 4 bases not matched to a gene. CDR1 and CDR2 (germline): SGHNT, YYREEE (reference sequence). CDR3 length: 15 residues. CDR3 in DNA: TGTGCCAGCAGCTTGCTTCGCGGGAGGCAAGAGACCCAGTACTTC. Translating it yields CASSLLRGRQETQYF.